The T cell receptor beta chain under discussion was sequenced for a study of blood T cell repertoires in COVID-19. Germline CDR1 is LNHDA and CDR2 is SQIVND (reference sequence). The CDR3 has 18 residues. Source study methods: For nucleated cells, counts were estimated from reference gene primer amplification. TCRdb's table, derived via immunoSEQ multiplex PCR, lists solely in-frame clones and lacks some. V and J calls and clone size are copied from that table; D and trimming were computed from the DNA. Among about 150,000 clones, roughly nine tenths were seen once, and the ten largest hold around 1.6%. Of note for this clone: A read error may produce the germline difference seen at one junction end.

The chain combines TRBV19 with TRBJ1-4; 9 bases fit TRBD1. This sequence was found in a human donor in a cohort sampled during active COVID-19. Material for sequencing was peripheral blood. As DNA, the CDR3 is TGTGCCAGTAGCATAGGGGCTGCGGGGACAGGGCCGGGTGAAAAACTGTTTTTT. The encoded protein is CASSIGAAGTGPGEKLFF.